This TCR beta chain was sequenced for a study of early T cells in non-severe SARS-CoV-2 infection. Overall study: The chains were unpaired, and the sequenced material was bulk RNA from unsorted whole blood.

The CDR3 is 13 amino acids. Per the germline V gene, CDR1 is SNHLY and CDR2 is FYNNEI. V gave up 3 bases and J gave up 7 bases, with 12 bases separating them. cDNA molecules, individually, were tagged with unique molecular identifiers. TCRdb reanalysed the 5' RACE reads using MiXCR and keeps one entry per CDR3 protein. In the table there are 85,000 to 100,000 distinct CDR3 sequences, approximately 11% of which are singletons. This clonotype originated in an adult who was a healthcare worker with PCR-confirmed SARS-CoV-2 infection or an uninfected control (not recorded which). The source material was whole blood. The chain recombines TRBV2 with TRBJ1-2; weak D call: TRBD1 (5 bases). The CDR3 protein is CASSDYRRAGYTF. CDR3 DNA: TGTGCCAGCAGTGATTACAGGAGGGCTGGCTACACCTTC.